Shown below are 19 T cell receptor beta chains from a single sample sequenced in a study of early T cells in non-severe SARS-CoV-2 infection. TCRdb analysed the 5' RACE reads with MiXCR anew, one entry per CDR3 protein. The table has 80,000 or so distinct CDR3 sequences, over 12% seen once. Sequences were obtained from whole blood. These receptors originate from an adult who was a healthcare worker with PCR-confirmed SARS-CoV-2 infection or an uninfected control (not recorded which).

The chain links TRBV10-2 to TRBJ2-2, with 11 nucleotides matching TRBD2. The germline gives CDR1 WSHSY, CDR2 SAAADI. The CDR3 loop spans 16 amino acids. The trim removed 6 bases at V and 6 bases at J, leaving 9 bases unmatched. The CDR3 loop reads CASSRTSGSPPGELFF. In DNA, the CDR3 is TGCGCCAGCAGCCGCACTAGCGGGAGCCCCCCCGGGGAGCTGTTTTTT.

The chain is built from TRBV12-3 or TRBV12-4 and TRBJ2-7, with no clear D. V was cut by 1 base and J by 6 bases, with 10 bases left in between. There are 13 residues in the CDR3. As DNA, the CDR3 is TGTGCCAGCAGTTTAGAAAATAGCTGCGAGCAGTACTTC. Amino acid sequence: CASSLENSCEQYF.

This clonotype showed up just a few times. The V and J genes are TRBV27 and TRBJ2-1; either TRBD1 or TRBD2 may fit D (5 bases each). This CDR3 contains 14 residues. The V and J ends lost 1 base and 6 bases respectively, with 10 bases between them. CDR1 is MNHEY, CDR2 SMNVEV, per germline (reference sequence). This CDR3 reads CASSLWDPGNEQFF. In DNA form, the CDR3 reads TGTGCCAGCAGTTTATGGGACCCCGGCAATGAGCAGTTCTTC.

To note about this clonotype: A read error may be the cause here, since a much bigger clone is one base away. Here the CDR3 reads CAISFSSFTDTQYF. DNA of the CDR3: TGTGCCATCAGCTTCAGTTCATTCACAGATACGCAGTATTTT. This chain connects TRBV7-9 to TRBJ2-3; unclear D gene. This CDR3 comprises 14 residues. Germline V CDR1 and CDR2: SEHNR, FQNEAQ (reference sequence).

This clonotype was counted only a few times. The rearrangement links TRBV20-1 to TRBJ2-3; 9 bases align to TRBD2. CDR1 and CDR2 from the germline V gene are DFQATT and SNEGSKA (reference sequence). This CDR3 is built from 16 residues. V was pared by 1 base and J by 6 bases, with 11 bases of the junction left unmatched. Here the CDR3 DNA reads TGCAGTGCTAGAGCCCCCGGGCGGGAGGGGTTCGATACGCAGTATTTT. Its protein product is CSARAPGREGFDTQYF.

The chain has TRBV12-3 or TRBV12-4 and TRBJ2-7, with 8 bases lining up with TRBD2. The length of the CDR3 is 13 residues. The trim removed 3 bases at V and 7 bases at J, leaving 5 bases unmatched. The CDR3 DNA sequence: TGTGCCAGCAGTTTCGGGACTAGGTATGAGCAGTACTTC. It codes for CASSFGTRYEQYF.

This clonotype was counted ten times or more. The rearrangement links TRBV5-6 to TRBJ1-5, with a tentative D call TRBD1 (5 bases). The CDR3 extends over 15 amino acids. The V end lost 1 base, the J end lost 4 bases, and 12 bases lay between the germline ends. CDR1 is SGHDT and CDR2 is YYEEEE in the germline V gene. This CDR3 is CASSLFTGVNQPQHF. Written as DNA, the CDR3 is TGTGCCAGCAGCTTGTTTACGGGGGTTAATCAGCCCCAGCATTTT.

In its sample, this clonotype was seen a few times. CDR3 bases: TGCGCCAGCAGTGAGTCGAGCGAGCACACTGAAGCTTTCTTT. This sequence encodes CASSESSEHTEAFF. V usage is TRBV10-1 and J usage is TRBJ1-1, with D hard to call. CDR1 and CDR2 from the germline V gene are WNHNN and SYGVQD (reference sequence). The CDR3 runs to 14 residues. The V end lost 0 bases, the J end lost 3 bases, and 8 bases lay between the germline ends.

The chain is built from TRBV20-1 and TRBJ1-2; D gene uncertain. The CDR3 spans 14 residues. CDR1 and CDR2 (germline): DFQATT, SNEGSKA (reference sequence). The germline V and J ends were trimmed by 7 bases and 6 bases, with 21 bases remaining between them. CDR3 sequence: CSDRPPKAENGYTF. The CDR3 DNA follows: TGCAGTGACCGTCCACCCAAGGCGGAAAATGGCTACACCTTC.

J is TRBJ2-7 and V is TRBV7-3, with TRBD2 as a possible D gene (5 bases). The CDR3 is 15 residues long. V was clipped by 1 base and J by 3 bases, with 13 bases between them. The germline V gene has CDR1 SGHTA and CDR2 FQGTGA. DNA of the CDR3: TGTGCCAGCAGCTTAAGTGGGAGCGACGTCTACGAGCAGTACTTC. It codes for CASSLSGSDVYEQYF.

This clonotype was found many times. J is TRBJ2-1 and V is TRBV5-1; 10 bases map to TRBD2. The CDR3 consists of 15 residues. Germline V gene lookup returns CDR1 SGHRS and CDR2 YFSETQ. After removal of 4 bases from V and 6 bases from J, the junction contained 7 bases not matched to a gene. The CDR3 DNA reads TGCGCCAGCAGCGGTGCTAGCGGGAGTTTCAATGAGCAGTTCTTC. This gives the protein CASSGASGSFNEQFF.

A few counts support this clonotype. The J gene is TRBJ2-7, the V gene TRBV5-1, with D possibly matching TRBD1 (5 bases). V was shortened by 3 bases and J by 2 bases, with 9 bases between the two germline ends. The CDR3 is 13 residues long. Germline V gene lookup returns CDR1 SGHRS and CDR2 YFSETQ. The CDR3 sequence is CASSSGNTYEQYF. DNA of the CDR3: TGCGCCAGCAGCTCAGGGAATACCTACGAGCAGTACTTC.

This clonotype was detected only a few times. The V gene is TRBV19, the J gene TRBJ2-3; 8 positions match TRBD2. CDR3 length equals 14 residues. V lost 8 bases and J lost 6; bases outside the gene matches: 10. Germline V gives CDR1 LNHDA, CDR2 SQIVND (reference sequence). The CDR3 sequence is CASRLAGGGDTQYF. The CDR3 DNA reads TGTGCCAGTCGGCTAGCGGGTGGAGGGGATACGCAGTATTTT.

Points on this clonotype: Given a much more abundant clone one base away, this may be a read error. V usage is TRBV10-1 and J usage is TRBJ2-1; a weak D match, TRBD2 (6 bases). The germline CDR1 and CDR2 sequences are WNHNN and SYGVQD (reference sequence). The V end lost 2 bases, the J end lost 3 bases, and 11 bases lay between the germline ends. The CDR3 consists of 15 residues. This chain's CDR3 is CASSEGGGLYNEQFF. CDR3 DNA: TGCGCCAGCAGTGAGGGCGGAGGGCTCTACAATGAGCAGTTCTTC.

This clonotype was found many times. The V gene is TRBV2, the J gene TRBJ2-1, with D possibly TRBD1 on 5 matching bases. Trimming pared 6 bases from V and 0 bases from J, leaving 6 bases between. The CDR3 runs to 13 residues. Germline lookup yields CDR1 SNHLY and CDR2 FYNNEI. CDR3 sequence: CASRGVSYNEQFF. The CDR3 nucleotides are TGTGCCAGCAGAGGGGTCTCCTACAATGAGCAGTTCTTC.

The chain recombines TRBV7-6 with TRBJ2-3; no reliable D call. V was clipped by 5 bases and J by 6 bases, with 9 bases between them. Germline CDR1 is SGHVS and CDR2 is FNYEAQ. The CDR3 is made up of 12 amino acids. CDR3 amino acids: CASSGMVDTQYF. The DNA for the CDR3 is TGTGCCAGCAGCGGGATGGTGGATACGCAGTATTTT.

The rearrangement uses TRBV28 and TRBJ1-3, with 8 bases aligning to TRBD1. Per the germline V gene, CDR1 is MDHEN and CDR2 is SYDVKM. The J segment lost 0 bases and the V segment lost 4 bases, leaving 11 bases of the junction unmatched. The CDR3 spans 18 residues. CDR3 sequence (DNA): TGTGCCAGCAGTTCGGACAGGGATACCGCCCGCTCTGGAAACACCATATATTTT. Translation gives CASSSDRDTARSGNTIYF.

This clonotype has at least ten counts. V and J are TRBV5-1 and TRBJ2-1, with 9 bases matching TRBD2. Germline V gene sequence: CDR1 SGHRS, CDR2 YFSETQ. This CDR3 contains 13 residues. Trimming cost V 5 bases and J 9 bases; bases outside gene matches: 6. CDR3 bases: TGCGCCAGCAGTCGCGGGGGGGCCGGTGAGCAGTTCTTC. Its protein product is CASSRGGAGEQFF.

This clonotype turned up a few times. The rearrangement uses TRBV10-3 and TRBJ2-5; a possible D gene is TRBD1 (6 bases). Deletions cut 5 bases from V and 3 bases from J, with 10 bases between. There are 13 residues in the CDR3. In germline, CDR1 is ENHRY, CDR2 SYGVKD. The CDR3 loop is CAISRTEKETQYF. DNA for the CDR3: TGTGCCATCAGTAGGACAGAAAAAGAGACCCAGTACTTC.